This T cell receptor (beta chain) was found in a study of cytomegalovirus exposure and HLA in healthy donors. Of note for this clone: Antigen: not known.

The primer mix had 60 Vbeta and 13 Jbeta primers. The method was immunoSEQ multiplex PCR; TCRdb's version includes in-frame clones alone and lacks a portion of them. The sample comprises 120,000 to 150,000 clones, 70% of which are singletons, and around 1.6% rests with the top ten. The CDR3 loop spans 17 amino acids. CDR1 is SGHRS, CDR2 YFSETQ, per germline. V shed 0 bases, J shed 2 bases, and the junction held 6 bases outside the gene matches. The study, taken as a whole, reports: In a later analysis, CMV-associated beta chains were mostly HLA-associated, it appeared. TCR beta chain V- and J-gene trimming was linked, in a later analysis, to a missense variant in DCLRE1C. Judged likely to be a sequencing artifact was a cluster of highly shared sequence variants.

This sequence originates from a woman aged 25 to 45 in good health and CMV-seronegative. Source material: PBMCs. The chain employs TRBV5-1 and TRBJ2-3; TRBD2 matches at 10 bases. CDR3 DNA: TGCGCCAGCAGCTTGGGCAGCGGGAGGGCCACCACAGATACGCAGTATTTT. It specifies CASSLGSGRATTDTQYF.